This record covers a single T cell receptor (beta chain). Its antigen is not identified. The entry originates in a study of CD8+CD57+ T cells in acquired aplastic anemia. The overall study: An average of roughly 3 ug of DNA was obtained from sorted CD4+ and CD8+ cells. Findings and limits, study-wide: For CD8+ Simpson's diversity, patients and controls showed no significant difference. Patients and controls shared twenty-nine CD8+ CDR3 sequences, highly expressed in patients.

V lost 12 bases and J lost 4, with 18 bases in between. The CDR3 consists of 14 residues. The germline V gene encodes CDR1 KGHDR and CDR2 SFDVKD. Researchers used genomic DNA as the template to profile TCR beta VDJ and CDR3. One entry per CDR3 protein results from TCRdb running MiXCR on the reads. The profile shows roughly 250,000 distinct CDR3 sequences, about 80% of them singletons. The patients chosen for sequencing had shown expansion of CD8+CD57+ cells (detected by flow cytometry). Prior therapy had not been administered to any patient at the time of blood sampling. The clonotype was recovered from a human donor with aplastic anemia. Sequenced material: sorted CD4+, CD8+, or CD8+CD57+ T cells (not recorded which) from PBMCs. V is TRBV24-1 and J is TRBJ1-5, with a tentative D call TRBD1 (5 bases). The CDR3 DNA reads TGTGCCCCTGCAGGGTGTTACAGGAATCAGCCCCAGCATTTT. This sequence encodes CAPAGCYRNQPQHF.